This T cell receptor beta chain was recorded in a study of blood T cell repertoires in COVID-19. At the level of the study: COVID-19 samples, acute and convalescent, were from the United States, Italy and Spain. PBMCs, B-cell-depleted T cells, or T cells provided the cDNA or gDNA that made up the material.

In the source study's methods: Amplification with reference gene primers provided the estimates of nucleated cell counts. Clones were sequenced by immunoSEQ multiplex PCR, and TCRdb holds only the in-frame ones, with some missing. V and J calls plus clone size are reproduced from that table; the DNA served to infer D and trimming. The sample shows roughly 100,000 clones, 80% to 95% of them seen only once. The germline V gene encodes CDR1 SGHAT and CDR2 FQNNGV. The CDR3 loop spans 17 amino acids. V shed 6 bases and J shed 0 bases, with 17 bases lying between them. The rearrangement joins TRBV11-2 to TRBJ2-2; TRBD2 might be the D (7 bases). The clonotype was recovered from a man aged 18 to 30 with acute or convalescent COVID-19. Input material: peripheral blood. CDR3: CASRLGGGSSNTGELFF. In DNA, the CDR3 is TGTGCCAGCAGGTTGGGCGGGGGCTCTTCGAACACCGGGGAGCTGTTTTTT.